A single T cell receptor (beta chain) is shown here with its context. These data originate in a study of control samples from healthy donors and cancer patients. The repertoire was sequenced with immunoSEQ multiplex PCR; TCRdb's copy has only in-frame clones and lacks some. The repertoire consists of approximately 190,000 clones, with roughly nine tenths occurring once and the leading ten covering 1.5% to 2%. This TCR derives from a man aged 30-40 years in good health. The sample comprised blood.

CDR3 DNA: TGTGCCAGCAGTTCGACAGGGGGCCTTTATGGCTACACCTTC. Protein sequence: CASSSTGGLYGYTF. The V gene is TRBV6-5, the J gene TRBJ1-2, with 10 positions matching TRBD1. V gave up 4 bases and J gave up 5 bases; unmatched junction bases: 4. The CDR3 sequence is 14 residues long. The germline V gene encodes CDR1 MNHEY and CDR2 SVGAGI.